The clone carrying this T cell receptor (beta chain) was seen repeatedly, ten times or more. The target antigen is unknown. The sample originates from a study of breast tumors, draining lymph nodes, adjacent tissues. The study's findings and limits: Compared with lymph nodes, tumors were less diverse; compared with nontumor tissue, more.

The lymph nodes were axillary draining lymph nodes from breast cancer patients. Each CDR3 protein gets one entry after TCRdb re-called the multiplex PCR reads with MiXCR. The sample includes approximately 190,000 distinct CDR3 sequences, roughly 31% seen only once; the top ten take more than 4%. Germline values: CDR1 MNHEY, CDR2 SVGAGI. This CDR3 comprises 14 residues. V shed 6 bases and J shed 4 bases, with 15 bases lying between them. The sequencing sample was made of axillary lymph node tissue. This receptor was obtained from a female donor with breast cancer. Some clones in this sample may be carry-over from other donors' samples. This rearrangement joins TRBV6-5 to TRBJ1-2; weak D call: TRBD1 (6 bases). The CDR3 nucleotides are TGTGCCAGCAGCGAGCTGCGGGGGGCCTATGGCTACACCTTC. Protein product: CASSELRGAYGYTF.